The 3 T cell receptor beta chains given below trace back to one sample, sequenced in a study of Graves' ophthalmopathy and Graves' hyperthyroidism. For repertoire sequencing, the TCR beta CDR3 regions were amplified from RNA transcripts. First-round RT-PCR relied on HTBI primers, and a second-round multiplex PCR came next. Each CDR3 protein is one row after TCRdb ran MiXCR on the multiplex PCR reads. The data show 300,000 to 400,000 distinct CDR3 sequences, approximately 17% seen once. The source material was peripheral blood. These receptors were obtained from an adult woman with stable Graves' hyperthyroidism.

This clonotype was detected many times. This chain uses TRBV7-9 with TRBJ2-7, with D maybe TRBD1 (7 bases). Trimming cost V 1 base and J 4 bases, with 11 bases left between them. CDR3 size: 14 residues. Germline V CDR1 and CDR2: SEHNR, FQNEAQ (reference sequence). The CDR3 DNA is TGTGCCAGCAGCTTAGACGCAGGGGGGTACGAGCAGTACTTC. This gives the protein CASSLDAGGYEQYF.

This clonotype was seen ten or more times. V gene TRBV6-2 or TRBV6-3 combines with J gene TRBJ2-7, with 9 bases matching TRBD2. CDR3 length equals 14 residues. Losses at the gene ends were 6 bases for V and 10 bases for J; bases not matched to a gene: 13. Germline V lookup: CDR1 MNHEY, CDR2 SVGEGT. The CDR3 DNA reads as TGTGCCAGCAGGTCTCGAGCGGGGGGACAACACCAGTACTTC. Its translation is CASRSRAGGQHQYF.

This clonotype was recorded many times. In DNA, the CDR3 is TGCGCCAGCAGCCAGACAGGGCGCGAAGCTTTCTTT. Protein sequence: CASSQTGREAFF. J is TRBJ1-1 and V is TRBV4-1; 7 positions match TRBD1. Germline CDR1 and CDR2: MGHRA and YSYEKL. This CDR3 comprises 12 residues. V lost 3 bases to trimming and J lost 8 bases; unmatched junction nucleotides: 3.